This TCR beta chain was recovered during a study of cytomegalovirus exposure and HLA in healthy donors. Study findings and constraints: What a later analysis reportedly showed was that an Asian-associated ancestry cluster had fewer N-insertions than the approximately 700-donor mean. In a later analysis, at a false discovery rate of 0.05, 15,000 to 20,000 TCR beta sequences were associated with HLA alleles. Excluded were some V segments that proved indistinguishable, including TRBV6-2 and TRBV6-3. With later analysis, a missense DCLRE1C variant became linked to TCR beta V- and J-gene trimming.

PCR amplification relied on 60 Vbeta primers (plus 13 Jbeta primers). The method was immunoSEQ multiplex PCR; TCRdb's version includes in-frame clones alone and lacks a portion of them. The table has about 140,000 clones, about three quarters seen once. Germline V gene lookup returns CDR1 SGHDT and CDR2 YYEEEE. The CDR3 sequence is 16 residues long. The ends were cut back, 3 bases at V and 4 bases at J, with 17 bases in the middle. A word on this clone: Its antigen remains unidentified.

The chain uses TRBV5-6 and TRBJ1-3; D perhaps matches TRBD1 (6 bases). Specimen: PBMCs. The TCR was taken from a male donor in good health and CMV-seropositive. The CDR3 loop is CASSSRPGGQGNTIYF. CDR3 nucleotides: TGTGCCAGCAGCTCGCGGCCCGGGGGGCAGGGAAACACCATATATTTT.